These 3 T cell receptor beta chains originate from one sample sequenced in a study of blood T cell repertoires in COVID-19. Profiling relied on immunoSEQ multiplex PCR, and the TCRdb table lists in-frame clones only, not all of them. The table includes approximately 440,000 clones, roughly nine tenths detected once. The sequencing input was PBMCs or T cells enriched from blood (not recorded which). These receptors all come from a young woman who had recovered from COVID-19.

This clone has more than one count but fewer than ten. The chain links TRBV7-2 to TRBJ1-2, with D perhaps matching TRBD1 (5 bases). Germline values: CDR1 SGHTA, CDR2 FQGNSA. This CDR3 has 15 amino acids. Trimming pared 2 bases from V and 4 bases from J, leaving 14 bases between. DNA of the CDR3: TGTGCCAGCAGCTTAAGGGAGGCAGGGCGCTATGGCTACACCTTC. Translating gives CASSLREAGRYGYTF.

The chain links TRBV4-1 to TRBJ2-5; 11 bases are a match to TRBD2. CDR3 length: 16 residues. Germline CDR1 and CDR2: MGHRA and YSYEKL. The ends lost 2 bases at V and 0 bases at J; junction bases unmatched: 2. The CDR3 DNA is TGCGCCAGCAGCCAACCTAGCGGGGGGTACCAAGAGACCCAGTACTTC. Residues: CASSQPSGGYQETQYF.

This clone appeared once. The V gene is TRBV18, the J gene TRBJ2-3, with unresolved D. Trimming removed 5 bases from V and 2 bases from J, with 8 bases in between. The CDR3 is made up of 13 amino acids. Germline V gene data show CDR1 as KGHSH and CDR2 as LQKENI. The CDR3 DNA sequence: TGTGCCAGCTCATCGTGGGCCACAGATACGCAGTATTTT. It yields the protein CASSSWATDTQYF.